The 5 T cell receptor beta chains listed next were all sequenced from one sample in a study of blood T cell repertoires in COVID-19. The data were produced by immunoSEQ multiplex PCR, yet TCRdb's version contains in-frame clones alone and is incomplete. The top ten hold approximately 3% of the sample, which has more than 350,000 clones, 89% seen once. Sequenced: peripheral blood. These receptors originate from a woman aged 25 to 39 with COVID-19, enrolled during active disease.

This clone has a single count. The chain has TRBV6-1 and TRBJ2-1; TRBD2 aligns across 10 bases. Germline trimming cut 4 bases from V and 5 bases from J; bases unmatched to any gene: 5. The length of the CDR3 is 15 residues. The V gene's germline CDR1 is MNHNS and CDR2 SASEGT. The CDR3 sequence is CASSAAGGLNNEQFF. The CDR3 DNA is TGTGCCAGCAGTGCAGCGGGGGGGCTTAACAATGAGCAGTTCTTC.

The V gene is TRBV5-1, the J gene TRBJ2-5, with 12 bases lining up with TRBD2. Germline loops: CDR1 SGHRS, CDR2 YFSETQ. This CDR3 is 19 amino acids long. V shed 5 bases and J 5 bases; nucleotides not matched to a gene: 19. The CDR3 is CASRPRTSGIAGHLETQYF. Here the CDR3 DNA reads TGCGCCAGCAGACCCCGGACTAGCGGGATCGCCGGGCATTTGGAGACCCAGTACTTC.

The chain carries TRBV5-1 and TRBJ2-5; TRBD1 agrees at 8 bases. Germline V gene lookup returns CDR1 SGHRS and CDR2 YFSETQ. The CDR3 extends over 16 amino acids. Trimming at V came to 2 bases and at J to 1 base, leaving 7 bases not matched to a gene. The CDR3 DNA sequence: TGCGCCAGCAGCTTCCAGGGGGCCCAACGCCAAGAGACCCAGTACTTC. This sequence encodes CASSFQGAQRQETQYF.

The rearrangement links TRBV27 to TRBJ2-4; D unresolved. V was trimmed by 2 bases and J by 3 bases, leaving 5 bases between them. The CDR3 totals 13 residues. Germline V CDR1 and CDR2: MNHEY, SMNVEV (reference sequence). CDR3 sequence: CASSLTGKNIQYF. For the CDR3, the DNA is TGTGCCAGCAGTTTAACGGGCAAAAACATTCAGTACTTC.

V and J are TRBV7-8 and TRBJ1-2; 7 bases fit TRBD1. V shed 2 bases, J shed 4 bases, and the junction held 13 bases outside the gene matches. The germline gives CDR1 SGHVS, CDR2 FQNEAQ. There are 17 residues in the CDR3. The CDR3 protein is CASSLNARDSMLYGYTF. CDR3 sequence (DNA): TGTGCCAGCAGCTTAAACGCCCGGGACAGCATGCTCTATGGCTACACCTTC.